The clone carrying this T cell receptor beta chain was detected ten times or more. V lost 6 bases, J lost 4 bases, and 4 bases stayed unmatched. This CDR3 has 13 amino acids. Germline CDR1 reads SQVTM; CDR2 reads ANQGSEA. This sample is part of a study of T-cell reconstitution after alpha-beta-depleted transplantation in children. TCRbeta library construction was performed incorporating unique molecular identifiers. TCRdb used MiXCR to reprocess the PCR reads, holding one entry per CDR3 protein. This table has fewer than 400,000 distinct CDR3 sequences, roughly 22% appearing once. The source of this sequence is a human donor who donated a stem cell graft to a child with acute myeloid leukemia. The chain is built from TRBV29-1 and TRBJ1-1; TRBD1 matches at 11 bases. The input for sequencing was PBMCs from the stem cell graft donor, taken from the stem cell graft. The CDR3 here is CSVGQGASTEAFF. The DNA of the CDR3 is TGCAGCGTCGGACAGGGGGCTAGCACTGAAGCTTTCTTT.